This TCR beta chain originates from a study of CD8+ T cells in alopecia areata. Extraction and reverse transcription of RNA yielded cDNA as the sequencing template. Measured with immunoSEQ multiplex PCR; TCRdb has only the in-frame clones, and not every one. The sample contains more than 200,000 clones, about two thirds of which appear only once. The CDR3 runs 13 residues. Trimming cost V 6 bases and J 4 bases, with 12 bases left between them. Germline V gives CDR1 SNHLY, CDR2 FYNNEI. This chain connects TRBV2 to TRBJ1-1; no reliable D call. The sequence was collected from a human donor with alopecia areata. Sequencing was performed on CD4+ T cells sorted from blood, taken at week 0. CDR3 region: CASRMGGGTEAFF. In DNA form, the CDR3 reads TGTGCCAGCAGGATGGGTGGCGGCACTGAAGCTTTCTTT. Drawing the rest from reference TRBV2 and TRBJ1-1, the complete variable domain is EPEVTQTPSHQVTQMGQEVILRCVPISNHLYFYWYRQILGQKVEFLVSFYNNEISEKSEIFDDQFSVERPDGSNFTLKIRSTKLEDSAMYFCASRMGGGTEAFFGQGTRLTVV.